This is a list of T cell receptor beta chains from one sample in a study of T-cell reconstitution after alpha-beta-depleted transplantation in children. One entry per CDR3 protein results from TCRdb running MiXCR on the PCR reads. The sample has a few hundred thousand distinct CDR3 sequences; roughly a quarter are singletons. The material was PBMCs, obtained before TCRalphabeta/CD19-depleted stem cell transplant. Receptor source: a boy in the first two years of life with Wiskott-Aldrich syndrome, due to receive a stem cell transplant. Each CDR3 is given with its conserved first and last residue.

V	J	CDR3
TRBV10-3	TRBJ2-3	CAISGGPDTDTQYF
TRBV5-1	TRBJ2-7	CASSLVADRPEQYF
TRBV7-3	TRBJ2-3	CASSSTGATDTQYF
TRBV5-5	TRBJ1-5	CASSQQGAENQPQHF
TRBV4-1	TRBJ2-7	CASSQGQSVSDEQYF
TRBV5-1	TRBJ2-7	CASRGGATGAYEQYF
TRBV24-1	TRBJ2-7	CATSDAFTYEQYF
TRBV5-1	TRBJ1-2	CASSLIGGQGSYYGYTF
TRBV4-1	TRBJ2-1	CASSFPHPRLSYNEQFF
TRBV5-1	TRBJ2-7	CASRSSGAYEQYF
TRBV4-1	TRBJ2-2	CASSPSRIPGELFF
TRBV5-1	TRBJ2-7	CASSAIAGGLEQYF
TRBV29-1	TRBJ2-1	CSVRSMGGNRDWGQFF
TRBV4-1	TRBJ2-1	CASSQGHGEGESNEQFF
TRBV11-2	TRBJ1-5	CASSLDPRPSNQPQHF
TRBV12-3/TRBV12-4	TRBJ2-7	CASSQIAAYEQYF
TRBV11-2	TRBJ2-5	CASSLRLLETQYF
TRBV12-3/TRBV12-4	TRBJ2-3	CASSLALSGSTDTQYF
TRBV7-3	TRBJ2-1	CASSLTAYNEQFF
TRBV5-1	TRBJ2-2	CASSLRSLFPGELFF
TRBV12-3/TRBV12-4	TRBJ2-7	CASSFSGSYSYEQYF
TRBV20-1	TRBJ2-3	CSACTGTSGTDTQYF
TRBV29-1	TRBJ2-3	CSPVWNTDTQYF
TRBV20-1	TRBJ2-7	CSARGVQHYEQYF
TRBV20-1	TRBJ2-3	CSARAIAPTSTDTQYF
TRBV27	TRBJ2-3	CASSGVLAGVGADTQYF
TRBV10-3	TRBJ2-7	CAISATVAGGTGEQYF
TRBV4-1	TRBJ1-5	CASSQSDPDRGHQPQHF
TRBV20-1	TRBJ2-4	CSAPLGLRHLAKNIQYF
TRBV29-1	TRBJ2-1	CSVAKGSMSNEQFF
TRBV12-3/TRBV12-4	TRBJ1-2	CASSPRDYGYTF
TRBV5-1	TRBJ2-1	CASSLASATYNEQFF
TRBV6-5	TRBJ2-1	CASSYWGEGRLYNEQFF
TRBV20-1	TRBJ2-7	CSAPPGTGVDEQYF
TRBV20-1	TRBJ2-1	CSASPGQVYNEQFF